This passage covers 23 T cell receptor beta chains from one sample sequenced in a study of blood T cell repertoires in COVID-19 (dated by TCRdb to 2018 to 2021). The library was made by the immunoSEQ multiplex PCR assay. TCRdb provides this immuneACCESS table in a form limited to in-frame rearrangements. Some clones are lacking; in checked studies, under half of them reflect an unresolved V gene, and why the rest are absent is not known. The sample profile shows about 120,000 clones; less than 90% of them were found once. The ten largest clones represent roughly 7.9% of the sample. Material for sequencing was peripheral blood. These TCRs come from a man between 65 and 85 years old who had recovered from COVID-19.

The chain recombines TRBV2 with TRBJ2-7; 7 nucleotides match TRBD1. V shed 1 base, J shed 6 bases, and the junction held 3 bases outside the gene matches. Germline V gene sequence: CDR1 SNHLY, CDR2 FYNNEI. The CDR3 runs to 13 residues. CDR3: CASSEETGSEQYF. CDR3 nucleotide sequence: TGTGCCAGCAGTGAAGAGACAGGGAGCGAGCAGTACTTC.

The V call is TRBV27, the J call TRBJ2-7; D may be TRBD1 (6 bases). This CDR3 has 13 amino acids. Trimming shortened V by 5 bases and J by 2 bases, and 10 bases separated the two germline ends. Germline V gives CDR1 MNHEY, CDR2 SMNVEV (reference sequence). The CDR3 loop is CASSVDSPYEQYF. In nucleotides, the CDR3 is TGTGCCAGCAGTGTGGACAGTCCCTACGAGCAGTACTTC.

The V call is TRBV4-1, the J call TRBJ1-5; TRBD1 agrees at 10 bases. The CDR3 runs 19 residues. The ends lost 0 bases at V and 2 bases at J; junction bases unmatched: 10. CDR1 and CDR2 from the germline V gene are MGHRA and YSYEKL. The CDR3, as DNA: TGCGCCAGCAGCCAAGATTATCGGGGTGGGACAGGGGGCAATCAGCCCCAGCATTTT. It is translated as CASSQDYRGGTGGNQPQHF.

This chain joins TRBV4-3 and TRBJ2-1; 8 positions agree with TRBD2. V shed 4 bases, J shed 6 bases, and the junction held 5 bases outside the gene matches. Looked up from germline, CDR1 is LGHNA and CDR2 is YSLEER. The CDR3 totals 14 residues. DNA of the CDR3: TGCGCCAGCAGCCTCCTAGCGGGTAGCAATGAGCAGTTCTTC. Translated, it gives CASSLLAGSNEQFF.

The CDR3, as DNA: TGTGCCAGCAGTCCGGGACTAGCGGGGGGGCGCACAGATACGCAGTATTTT. It translates to CASSPGLAGGRTDTQYF. The rearrangement uses TRBV5-8 and TRBJ2-3; 16 bases are a match to TRBD2. Trimming at V came to 5 bases and at J to 1 base, leaving 4 bases not matched to a gene. This CDR3 region has 17 residues. CDR1 is SGHTS, CDR2 YDEGEE, per germline.

This rearrangement joins TRBV13 to TRBJ2-7; 9 positions agree with TRBD1. The CDR3 is 16 amino acids. CDR1 PRHDT and CDR2 FYEKMQ come from the germline V gene (reference sequence). V gave up 5 bases and J gave up 0 bases; unmatched junction bases: 8. The chain's CDR3 is CASSRGGDRVSYEQYF. CDR3 DNA: TGTGCCAGCAGCAGAGGGGGGGACAGGGTCTCCTACGAGCAGTACTTC.

The chain employs TRBV7-2 and TRBJ1-2, with 11 nucleotides matching TRBD1. CDR1 and CDR2 from the germline V gene are SGHTA and FQGNSA. Losses at the gene ends were 5 bases for V and 4 bases for J; bases not matched to a gene: 6. The CDR3 consists of 15 residues. CDR3 sequence reads: CASSRLGQGAYGYTF. The CDR3 DNA reads as TGTGCCAGCAGCAGACTAGGACAGGGGGCCTATGGCTACACCTTC.

The chain employs TRBV7-3 and TRBJ2-6, with TRBD1 matching over 9 bases. Germline assignment: CDR1 SGHTA and CDR2 FQGTGA. This CDR3 has 17 residues. J lost 2 bases, V lost 2 bases, and 4 bases had no gene match. Here the CDR3 reads CASSLGQGTPGANVLTF. The CDR3 nucleotides read TGTGCCAGCAGCTTAGGACAGGGGACTCCTGGGGCCAACGTCCTGACTTTC.

The rearrangement joins TRBV10-3 to TRBJ2-5, with D perhaps matching TRBD2 (6 bases). Germline-derived CDR1 and CDR2 are ENHRY and SYGVKD. The CDR3 sequence is 14 residues long. V lost 8 bases to trimming and J lost 2 bases, with 15 bases between them. CDR3 region: CAIAVGAGQETQYF. Written as DNA, the CDR3 is TGTGCCATCGCCGTTGGGGCGGGGCAAGAGACCCAGTACTTC.

This clone was seen only once. The gene calls are TRBV11-2 and TRBJ2-1; a weak D match, TRBD2 (5 bases). Germline V gene data show CDR1 as SGHAT and CDR2 as FQNNGV. The germline V and J ends were trimmed by 2 bases and 2 bases, with 22 bases remaining between them. The CDR3 runs 19 residues. The CDR3 loop reads CASSLPQTPRVATYNEQFF. In DNA, the CDR3 is TGTGCCAGCAGCTTACCCCAGACACCGAGGGTAGCGACCTACAATGAGCAGTTCTTC.

The chain has TRBV2 and TRBJ1-5; D might be TRBD1 (6 bases). The germline V gene has CDR1 SNHLY and CDR2 FYNNEI. The V and J ends lost 7 bases and 4 bases respectively, with 14 bases between them. The CDR3 consists of 14 residues. CDR3 region: CASTQGSGNQPQHF. The CDR3 DNA reads TGTGCCAGCACCCAGGGGAGCGGAAATCAGCCCCAGCATTTT.

This chain joins TRBV29-1 and TRBJ2-1; 10 bases agree with TRBD1. The CDR3 extends over 14 amino acids. Germline CDR1 reads SQVTM; CDR2 reads ANQGSEA. V shed 7 bases, J shed 2 bases, and the junction held 5 bases outside the gene matches. CDR3 DNA sequence: TGCAGCGCACTGGGACAGGGGACCTACAATGAGCAGTTCTTC. Protein: CSALGQGTYNEQFF.

The rearrangement links TRBV28 to TRBJ1-3; D call uncertain. The length of the CDR3 is 12 residues. From germline, CDR1 is MDHEN and CDR2 SYDVKM. Trimming removed 9 bases from V and 2 bases from J, with 8 bases in between. In nucleotides, the CDR3 is TGTGCCAGGAGTGGCCCTGGAAACACCATATATTTT. Its protein product is CARSGPGNTIYF.

The CDR3 sequence is CTSSLSSRTDTQYF. CDR3 DNA sequence: TGCACCAGCAGCCTTTCGTCCCGCACAGATACGCAGTATTTT. This chain links TRBV1 with TRBJ2-3; the table calls TRBD2, which could not be checked here. TRBV1 is recorded as a pseudogene. There are 14 residues in the CDR3.

The V and J genes are TRBV6-5 and TRBJ2-5; D is undetermined. Trimming shortened V by 2 bases and J by 5 bases, and 12 bases separated the two germline ends. The CDR3 runs to 14 residues. Germline-derived CDR1 and CDR2 are MNHEY and SVGAGI. As DNA, the CDR3 is TGTGCCAGCAGTTACGGCACGTCAGGCGAGACCCAGTACTTC. Encoded protein: CASSYGTSGETQYF.

This chain joins TRBV15 and TRBJ2-3; no firm D call. This CDR3 contains 14 residues. V lost 3 bases and J lost 0, with 7 bases in between. Germline V gene data show CDR1 as LNHNV and CDR2 as YYDKDF (reference sequence). CDR3 sequence: CATSRALSTDTQYF. The CDR3 DNA sequence: TGTGCCACCAGCAGGGCCCTTAGCACAGATACGCAGTATTTT. The variable domain in full, completed from reference TRBV15 and TRBJ2-3, reads DAMVIQNPRYQVTQFGKPVTLSCSQTLNHNVMYWYQQKSSQAPKLLFHYYDKDFNNEADTPDNFQSRRPNTSFCFLDIRSPGLGDTAMYLCATSRALSTDTQYFGPGTRLTVL.

Details on this clone: This specimen includes other DNA sequences encoding the same CDR3. The V and J genes are TRBV7-6 and TRBJ2-7, with 12 bases identical to TRBD1. Germline V lookup: CDR1 SGHVS, CDR2 FNYEAQ. With V trimmed by 0 bases and J by 4 bases, 1 base remained unmatched. This CDR3 has 15 amino acids. CDR3 nucleotide sequence: TGTGCCAGCAGCTTAGCGGGACAGGGGGCTTACGAGCAGTACTTC. Its translation: CASSLAGQGAYEQYF.

The gene calls are TRBV2 and TRBJ1-6, with D possibly matching TRBD1 (6 bases). Germline V lookup: CDR1 SNHLY, CDR2 FYNNEI. Trimming removed 6 bases from V and 10 bases from J, with 16 bases in between. The CDR3 runs to 14 residues. This CDR3 is CASRIRGRESPLHF. In DNA form, the CDR3 reads TGTGCCAGCAGGATCAGGGGACGAGAATCACCCCTCCACTTT.

This clone has a handful of counts. This sample also contains other DNA sequences that code for the same CDR3. The V call is TRBV4-3, the J call TRBJ2-2; TRBD2 aligns across 8 bases. This CDR3 contains 16 residues. Germline loops: CDR1 LGHNA, CDR2 YSLEER. V gave up 0 bases and J gave up 1 base; unmatched junction bases: 1. Here the CDR3 reads CASSQETSGNTGELFF. The CDR3 nucleotides are TGCGCCAGCAGCCAAGAAACTAGCGGGAACACCGGGGAGCTGTTTTTT.

The chain couples TRBV5-1 to TRBJ1-4; 8 bases fit TRBD1. V lost 0 bases, J lost 10 bases, and 5 bases stayed unmatched. Germline V gene sequence: CDR1 SGHRS, CDR2 YFSETQ. The CDR3 runs to 14 residues. This CDR3 is CASSLGQGTGKLFF. The CDR3 DNA follows: TGCGCCAGCAGCTTGGGACAGGGGACGGGAAAACTGTTTTTT. Looking up the rest from reference TRBV5-1 and TRBJ1-4 gives the full variable domain: KAGVTQTPRYLIKTRGQQVTLSCSPISGHRSVSWYQQTPGQGLQFLFEYFSETQRNKGNFPGRFSGRQFSNSRSEMNVSTLELGDSALYLCASSLGQGTGKLFFGSGTQLSVL.

The chain combines TRBV5-1 with TRBJ2-5, with TRBD2 as a possible D gene (5 bases). The CDR3 has 14 residues. V was trimmed by 3 bases and J by 2 bases, leaving 11 bases between them. CDR1 is SGHRS, CDR2 YFSETQ, per germline. DNA for the CDR3: TGCGCCAGCAGCTACGGCGGGCAGCAAGAGACCCAGTACTTC. It specifies CASSYGGQQETQYF.

The rearrangement joins TRBV28 to TRBJ1-1; TRBD1 is a possible D gene (5 bases). The CDR3 extends over 12 amino acids. Deletions cut 6 bases from V and 12 bases from J, with 17 bases between. CDR1 is MDHEN, CDR2 SYDVKM, per germline. The CDR3: CASRPRREGSFF. Here the CDR3 DNA reads TGTGCCAGCAGGCCCCGGAGGGAGGGGTCTTTCTTT.

The rearrangement uses TRBV11-3 and TRBJ2-1; 8 nucleotides line up with TRBD2. The CDR3 covers 16 residues. J gave up 2 bases and V 1 base, and 4 bases lay outside the gene matches. From germline, CDR1 is SGHNT and CDR2 YENEEA. The CDR3 sequence: CASSLGAGGAYNEQFF. The CDR3 DNA sequence: TGTGCCAGCAGCTTAGGGGCGGGGGGCGCCTACAATGAGCAGTTCTTC.